This T cell receptor (beta chain) was documented in a study of monozygotic twins with inflammatory bowel disease. After re-calling the 5' RACE reads, TCRdb lists one entry per CDR3 protein, DNA absent. The listing records roughly 160,000 distinct CDR3 sequences. The CDR3 totals 14 residues. CDR1 is DFQATT and CDR2 is SNEGSKA in the germline V gene (reference sequence). The V and J genes are TRBV20-1 and TRBJ2-7; checking the TCRdb D call of TRBD1 is not possible without DNA. The receptor's source is a human donor with ulcerative colitis or Crohn's disease, or a healthy co-twin of an affected twin (not recorded which). Sequenced: blood. The CDR3 here is CSARDGTGPYEQYF.